The present T cell receptor beta chain was sequenced within a study of blood T cell repertoires in COVID-19. Study summary: Researchers got acute and convalescent COVID-19 samples from the United States, Italy and Spain. Sources were T cells, B-cell-depleted T cells, or PBMCs; the material itself was cDNA or gDNA.

Authors' data handling: The authors estimated nucleated cell counts from reference gene primer amplification. TCRdb keeps only in-frame clones here, not all; method: immunoSEQ multiplex PCR. V and J calls and clone size follow that table, whereas D and trimming were derived from the DNA. This table has some 80,000 clones, around 76% appearing once. Sample: peripheral blood. The source is a woman of 80 years or more with active or convalescent COVID-19.

CDR3 DNA sequence: TGTGCCAGCAGTTTATCGGGCAAACCGAGCAATCAGCCCCAGCATTTT. It is translated as CASSLSGKPSNQPQHF. This chain links TRBV27 with TRBJ1-5, with unresolved D. Deletions cut 0 bases from V and 1 base from J, with 10 bases between. This CDR3 region has 16 residues. Germline loops: CDR1 MNHEY, CDR2 SMNVEV (reference sequence).